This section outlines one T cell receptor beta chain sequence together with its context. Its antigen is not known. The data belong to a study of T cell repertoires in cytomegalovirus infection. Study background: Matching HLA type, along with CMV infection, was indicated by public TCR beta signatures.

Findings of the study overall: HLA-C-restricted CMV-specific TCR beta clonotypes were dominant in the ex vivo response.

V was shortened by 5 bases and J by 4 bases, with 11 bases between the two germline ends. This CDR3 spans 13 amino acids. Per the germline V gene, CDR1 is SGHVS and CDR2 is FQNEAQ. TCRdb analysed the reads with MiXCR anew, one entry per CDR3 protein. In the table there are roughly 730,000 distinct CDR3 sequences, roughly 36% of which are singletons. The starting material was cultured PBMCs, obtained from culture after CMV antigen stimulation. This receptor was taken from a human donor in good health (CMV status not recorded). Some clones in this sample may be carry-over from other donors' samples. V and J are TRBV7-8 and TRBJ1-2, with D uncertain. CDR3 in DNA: TGTGCCAGCAGCCTCCTTCTCCCCTATGGCTACACCTTC. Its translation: CASSLLLPYGYTF.